Sequencing of this T cell receptor (beta chain) was carried out in a study of blood T cell repertoires in COVID-19. Study summary: COVID-19 samples collected from the United States, Italy and Spain covered acute and convalescent phases.

Data came from immunoSEQ multiplex PCR; TCRdb stores just in-frame clones and leaves some out. This table holds 250,000 to 300,000 clones, roughly 92% found once. The CDR3 loop spans 13 amino acids. Germline CDR1 is SEHNR and CDR2 is FQNEAQ (reference sequence). The V gene lost 5 bases and the J gene lost 7 bases, with 11 bases spanning the gap. The receptor was isolated from a woman aged 30 to 39 with COVID-19, enrolled during active disease. The chain is built from TRBV7-9 and TRBJ1-4; D is perhaps TRBD1 (5 bases). Sample: peripheral blood. The CDR3 sequence is CASSPSGVEKLFF. The DNA of the CDR3 is TGTGCCAGCAGCCCCTCGGGGGTTGAAAAACTGTTTTTT.